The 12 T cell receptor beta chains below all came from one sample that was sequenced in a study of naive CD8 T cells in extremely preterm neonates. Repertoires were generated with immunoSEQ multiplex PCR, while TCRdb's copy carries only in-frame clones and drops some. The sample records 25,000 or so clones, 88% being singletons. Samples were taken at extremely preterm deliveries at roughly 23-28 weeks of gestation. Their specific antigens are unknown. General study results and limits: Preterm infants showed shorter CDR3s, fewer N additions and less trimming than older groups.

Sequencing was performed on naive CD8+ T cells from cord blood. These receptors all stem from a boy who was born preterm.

The DNA of the CDR3 is TGCGCCAGCAGTGAGACAGGGGGCACTGAAGCTTTCTTT. This sequence encodes CASSETGGTEAFF. The gene calls are TRBV10-1 and TRBJ1-1; 8 bases agree with TRBD1. This CDR3 region has 13 residues. The trim removed 2 bases at V and 4 bases at J, leaving 0 bases unmatched. Germline CDR1 and CDR2: WNHNN and SYGVQD (reference sequence).

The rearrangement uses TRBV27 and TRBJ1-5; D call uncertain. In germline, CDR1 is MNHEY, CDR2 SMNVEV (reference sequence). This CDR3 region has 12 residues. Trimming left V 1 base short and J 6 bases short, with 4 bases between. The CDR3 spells CASSLLGQPQHF. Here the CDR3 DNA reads TGTGCCAGCAGTTTATTAGGTCAGCCCCAGCATTTT.

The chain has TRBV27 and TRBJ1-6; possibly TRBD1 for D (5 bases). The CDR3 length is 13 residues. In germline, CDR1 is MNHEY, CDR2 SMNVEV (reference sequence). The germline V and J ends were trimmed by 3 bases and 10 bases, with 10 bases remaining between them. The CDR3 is CASSLSGSSPLHF. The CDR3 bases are TGTGCCAGCAGTTTGTCAGGGAGCTCACCCCTCCACTTT.

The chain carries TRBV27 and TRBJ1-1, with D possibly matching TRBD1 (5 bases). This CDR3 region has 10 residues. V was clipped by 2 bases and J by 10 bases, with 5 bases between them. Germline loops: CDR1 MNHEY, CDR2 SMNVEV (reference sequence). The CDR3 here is CASSLQGAFF. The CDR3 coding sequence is TGTGCCAGCAGTTTACAGGGAGCTTTCTTT.

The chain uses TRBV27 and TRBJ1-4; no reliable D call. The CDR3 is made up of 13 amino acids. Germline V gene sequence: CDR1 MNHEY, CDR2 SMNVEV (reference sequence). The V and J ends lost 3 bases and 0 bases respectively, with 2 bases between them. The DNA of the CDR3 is TGTGCCAGCAGTTTCACAACTAATGAAAAACTGTTTTTT. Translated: CASSFTTNEKLFF.

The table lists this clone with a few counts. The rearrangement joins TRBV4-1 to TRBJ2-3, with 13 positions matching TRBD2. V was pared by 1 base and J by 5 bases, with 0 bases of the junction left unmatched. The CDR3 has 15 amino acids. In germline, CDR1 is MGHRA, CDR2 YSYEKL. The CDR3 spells CASSQGLAGGDTQYF. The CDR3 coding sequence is TGCGCCAGCAGCCAAGGACTAGCGGGGGGAGATACGCAGTATTTT.

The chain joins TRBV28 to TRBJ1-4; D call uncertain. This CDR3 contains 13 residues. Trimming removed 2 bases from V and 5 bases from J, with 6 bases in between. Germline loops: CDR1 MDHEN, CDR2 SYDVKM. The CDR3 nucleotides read TGTGCCAGCAGTTTACACGGGAATGAAAAACTGTTTTTT. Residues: CASSLHGNEKLFF.

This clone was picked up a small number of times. CDR3 loop: CASSLGGQETQYF. Written as DNA, the CDR3 is TGTGCCAGCAGCTTAGGGGGCCAAGAGACCCAGTACTTC. The chain combines TRBV13 with TRBJ2-5; D call uncertain. V was shortened by 0 bases and J by 1 base, with 3 bases between the two germline ends. This CDR3 spans 13 amino acids. The V gene's germline CDR1 is PRHDT and CDR2 FYEKMQ (reference sequence).

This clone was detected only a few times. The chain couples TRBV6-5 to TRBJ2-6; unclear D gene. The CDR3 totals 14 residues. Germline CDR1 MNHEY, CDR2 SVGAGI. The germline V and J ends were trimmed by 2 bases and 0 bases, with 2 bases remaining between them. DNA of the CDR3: TGTGCCAGCAGTTACAACTCTGGGGCCAACGTCCTGACTTTC. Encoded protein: CASSYNSGANVLTF.

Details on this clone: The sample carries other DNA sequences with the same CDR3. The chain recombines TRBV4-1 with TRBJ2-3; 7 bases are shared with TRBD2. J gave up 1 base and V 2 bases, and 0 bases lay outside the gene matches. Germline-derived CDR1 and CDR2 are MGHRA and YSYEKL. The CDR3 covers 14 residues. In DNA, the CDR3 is TGCGCCAGCAGCCAACTAGCGGGCACAGATACGCAGTATTTT. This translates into CASSQLAGTDTQYF.

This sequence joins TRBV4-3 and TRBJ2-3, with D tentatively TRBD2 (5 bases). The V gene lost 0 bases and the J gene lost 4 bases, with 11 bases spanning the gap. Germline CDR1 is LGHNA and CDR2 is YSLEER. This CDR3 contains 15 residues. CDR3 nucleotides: TGCGCCAGCAGCCAAGAAAGCGGCCGGGCAGATACGCAGTATTTT. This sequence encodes CASSQESGRADTQYF.

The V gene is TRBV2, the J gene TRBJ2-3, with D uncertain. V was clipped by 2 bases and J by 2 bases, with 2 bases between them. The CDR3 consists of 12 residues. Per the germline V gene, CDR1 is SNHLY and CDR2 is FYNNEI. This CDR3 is CASSELTDTQYF. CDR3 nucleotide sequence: TGTGCCAGCAGTGAACTCACAGATACGCAGTATTTT.